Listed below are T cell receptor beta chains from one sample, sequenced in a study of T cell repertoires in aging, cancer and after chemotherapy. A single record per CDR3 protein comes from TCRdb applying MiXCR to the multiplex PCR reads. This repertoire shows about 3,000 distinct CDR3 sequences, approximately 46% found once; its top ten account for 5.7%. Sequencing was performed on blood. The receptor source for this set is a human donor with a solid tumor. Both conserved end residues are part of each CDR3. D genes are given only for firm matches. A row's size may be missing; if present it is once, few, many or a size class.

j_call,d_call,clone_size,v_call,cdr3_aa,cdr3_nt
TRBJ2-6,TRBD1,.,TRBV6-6,CASSQGTGLTGANVLTF,TGTGCCAGCAGCCAGGGGACAGGGCTGACTGGGGCCAACGTCCTGACTTTC
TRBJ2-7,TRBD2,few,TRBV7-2,CASKIAGGISYEQYF,TGTGCCAGCAAAATAGCGGGAGGGATCTCCTACGAGCAGTACTTC
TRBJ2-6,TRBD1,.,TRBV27,CASMGTGGSGANVLTF,TGTGCCAGCATGGGGACAGGGGGCTCGGGGGCCAACGTCCTGACTTTC
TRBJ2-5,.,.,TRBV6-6,CASSLTKGKETQYF,TGTGCCAGCAGCCTTACTAAGGGGAAAGAGACCCAGTACTTC
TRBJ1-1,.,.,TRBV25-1,CASSLIAEAFF,TGTGCCAGCAGTTTAATCGCTGAAGCTTTCTTT
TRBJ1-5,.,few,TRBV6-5,CASSDGQKNQPQHF,TGTGCCAGCAGTGATGGACAGAAAAATCAGCCCCAGCATTTT
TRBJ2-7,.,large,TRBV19,CASSGGQNLEQYF,TGTGCCAGTAGTGGCGGACAGAATCTCGAGCAGTACTTC
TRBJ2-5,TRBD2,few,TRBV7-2,CASSSTPTSGGETQYF,TGTGCCAGCAGCTCGACCCCGACTAGCGGGGGGGAGACCCAGTACTTC
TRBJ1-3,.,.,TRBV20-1,CSATDPNRRNTIYF,TGCAGTGCTACTGACCCGAATAGGCGAAACACCATATATTTT
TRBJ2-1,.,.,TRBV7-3,CASSLQALHYNEQFF,TGTGCCAGCAGCTTACAAGCTCTCCATTACAATGAGCAGTTCTTC
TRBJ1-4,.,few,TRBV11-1,CASSLGDSTDEKLFF,TGTGCCAGCAGCTTAGGAGACAGTACGGATGAAAAACTGTTTTTT
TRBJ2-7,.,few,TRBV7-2,CASSLDRTSPVPYF,TGTGCCAGCAGCTTAGATAGGACCTCACCGGTGCCGTACTTC
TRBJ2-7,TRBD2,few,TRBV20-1,CSASTSGSYEQYF,TGCAGTGCTAGTACTAGCGGATCCTACGAGCAGTACTTC
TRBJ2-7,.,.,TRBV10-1,CASHPPRPGINEQYF,TGCGCCAGCCATCCTCCCCGCCCGGGGATAAACGAGCAGTACTTC
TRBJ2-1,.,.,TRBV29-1,CSVDVAGTLNNEQFF,TGCAGCGTTGACGTCGCCGGGACACTTAACAATGAGCAGTTCTTC
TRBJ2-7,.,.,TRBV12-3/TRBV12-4,CASSFNRGALSF,TGTGCCAGCAGTTTTAATCGGGGGGCGTTGTCCTTC
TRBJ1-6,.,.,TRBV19,CASSKEGVLQSPLHF,TGTGCCAGTAGTAAAGAAGGGGTTCTACAATCACCCCTCCACTTT
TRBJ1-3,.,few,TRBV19,CASRSAGANTIYF,TGTGCCAGTAGATCCGCAGGGGCGAACACCATATATTTT
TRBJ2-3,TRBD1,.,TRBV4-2,CASSHYGDRGSADTQYF,TGCGCCAGCAGCCACTACGGCGACAGGGGTAGTGCAGATACGCAGTATTTT
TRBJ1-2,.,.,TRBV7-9,CASSSAAINYGYTF,TGTGCCAGCAGCTCGGCAGCGATTAACTATGGCTACACCTTC
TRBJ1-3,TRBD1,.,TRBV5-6,CASSDTGAGNTIYF,TGTGCCAGCAGCGACACAGGGGCGGGAAACACCATATATTTT
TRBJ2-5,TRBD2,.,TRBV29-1,CSVELAGRETQYF,TGCAGCGTTGAACTAGCGGGCCGCGAGACCCAGTACTTC
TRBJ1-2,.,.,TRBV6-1,CASSGSGGYGYTF,TGTGCCAGCAGTGGGAGCGGGGGCTATGGCTACACCTTC
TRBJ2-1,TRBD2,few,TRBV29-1,CSVEYGTSGGLDEQFF,TGCAGCGTTGAATATGGGACTAGCGGGGGGCTCGATGAGCAGTTCTTC
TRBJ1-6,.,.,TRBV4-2,CASSQEAGAYNSPLHF,TGTGCCAGCAGCCAAGAGGCGGGGGCCTATAATTCACCCCTCCACTTT
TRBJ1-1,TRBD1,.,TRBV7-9,CASHPGTANTEAFF,TGTGCCAGCCATCCCGGGACAGCGAACACTGAAGCTTTCTTT
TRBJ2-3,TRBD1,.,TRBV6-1,CASSATTGTGGTDTQYF,TGTGCCAGCAGTGCAACGACCGGGACAGGGGGCACAGATACGCAGTATTTT
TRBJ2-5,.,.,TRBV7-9,CASSSGHVETQYF,TGTGCCAGCAGCTCTGGACACGTTGAGACCCAGTACTTC
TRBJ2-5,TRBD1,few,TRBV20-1,CSARGGQGAGETQYF,TGCAGTGCTAGAGGGGGACAGGGGGCGGGAGAGACCCAGTACTTC
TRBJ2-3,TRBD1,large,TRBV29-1,CSVEGKGQGPTDTQYF,TGCAGCGTTGAAGGGAAAGGACAGGGGCCCACAGATACGCAGTATTTT
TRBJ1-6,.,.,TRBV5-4,CASSLDFSSYNSPLHF,TGTGCCAGCAGCTTGGACTTCAGCTCCTATAATTCACCCCTCCACTTT
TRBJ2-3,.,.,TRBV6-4,CASSVLGGLSPDTQYF,TGTGCCAGCAGTGTACTAGGCGGACTGAGTCCAGATACGCAGTATTTT
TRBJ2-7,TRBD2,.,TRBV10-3,CAINPGVAGGYEQYF,TGTGCCATCAACCCCGGAGTAGCGGGGGGCTACGAGCAGTACTTC
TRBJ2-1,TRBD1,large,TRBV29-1,CSVGRDRGRDEQFF,TGCAGCGTTGGAAGGGACAGGGGAAGGGATGAGCAGTTCTTC
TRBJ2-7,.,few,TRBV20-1,CSASPRDYEQYF,TGCAGTGCTAGCCCCCGTGACTACGAGCAGTACTTC
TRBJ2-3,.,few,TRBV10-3,CAISEGRFTDTQYF,TGTGCCATCAGTGAGGGACGTTTCACAGATACGCAGTATTTT
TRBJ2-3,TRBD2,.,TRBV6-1,CASRSSGFPTDTQYF,TGTGCCAGCAGGTCTAGCGGGTTTCCCACAGATACGCAGTATTTT
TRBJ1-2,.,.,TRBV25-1,CASSGVSGYTF,TGTGCCAGCAGTGGAGTTTCAGGCTACACCTTC
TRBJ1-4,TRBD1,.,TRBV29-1,CSVGQGFEKLFF,TGCAGCGTGGGACAGGGTTTTGAAAAACTGTTTTTT
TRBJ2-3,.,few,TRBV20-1,CSARGGATDTQYF,TGCAGTGCTAGGGGGGGCGCCACAGATACGCAGTATTTT
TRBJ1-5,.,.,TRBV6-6,CASSYAESAQPQHF,TGTGCCAGCAGTTACGCGGAGTCTGCTCAGCCCCAGCATTTT
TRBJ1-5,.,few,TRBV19,CASSIVLGPQHF,TGTGCCAGTAGTATAGTACTTGGGCCCCAGCATTTT
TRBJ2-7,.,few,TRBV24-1,CATSDLLHDRRSYEQYF,TGTGCCACCAGTGATTTGCTACACGACAGGCGTTCCTACGAGCAGTACTTC
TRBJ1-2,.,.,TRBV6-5,CARSQLKDYTF,TGTGCCAGAAGTCAATTGAAGGACTACACCTTC
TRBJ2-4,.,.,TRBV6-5,CASSHRDTFGNIQYF,TGTGCCAGCAGTCACCGGGACACCTTCGGGAACATTCAGTACTTC